This TCR beta chain was observed in a study of cytomegalovirus exposure and HLA in healthy donors. Study-level points and caveats: TCR beta sequences reportedly predicted most subjects' HLA-A and HLA-B alleles accurately. Cytomegalovirus-associated status was assigned to approximately 160 TCR beta chains. In a later analysis, an Asian-associated ancestry cluster reportedly showed fewer N-insertions than the roughly 650-donor mean. In an earlier analysis, in 620 or so donors, most V segments appeared productive either ~90% or ~30% of the time.

A multiplex PCR was run with 60 Vbeta primers and 13 Jbeta primers. Assay: immunoSEQ multiplex PCR; the TCRdb copy retains only in-frame clones and omits some. Of about 180,000 clones listed, 84% were seen once; the top ten hold approximately 1.2%. The germline V gene encodes CDR1 SGHNT and CDR2 YENEEA. The CDR3 is 15 amino acids. J lost 5 bases, V lost 1 base, and 7 bases had no gene match. The sample holds one count of this clone. Its antigen is unidentified. This chain connects TRBV11-3 to TRBJ2-7, with 8 bases lining up with TRBD2. This clonotype was sampled from a girl aged 2-10 years in good health and CMV-seropositive. Sequencing was done on a sample of PBMCs. The DNA for the CDR3 is TGTGCCAGCAGCTTAGTAGGGACTAGGACCGACGAGCAGTACTTC. Its translation is CASSLVGTRTDEQYF. Looking up the rest from reference TRBV11-3 and TRBJ2-7 gives the full variable domain: EAGVVQSPRYKIIEKKQPVAFWCNPISGHNTLYWYLQNLGQGPELLIRYENEEAVDDSQLPKDRFSAERLKGVDSTLKIQPAELGDSAVYLCASSLVGTRTDEQYFGPGTRLTVT.